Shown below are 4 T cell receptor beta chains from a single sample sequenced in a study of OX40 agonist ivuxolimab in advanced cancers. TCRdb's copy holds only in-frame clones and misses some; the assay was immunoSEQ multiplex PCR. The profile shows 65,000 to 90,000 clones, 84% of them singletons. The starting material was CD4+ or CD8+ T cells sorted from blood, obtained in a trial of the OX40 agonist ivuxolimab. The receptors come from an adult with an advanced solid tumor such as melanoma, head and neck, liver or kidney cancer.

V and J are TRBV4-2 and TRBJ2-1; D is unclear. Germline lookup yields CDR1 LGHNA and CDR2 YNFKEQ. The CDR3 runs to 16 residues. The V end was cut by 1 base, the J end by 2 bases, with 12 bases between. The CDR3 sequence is CASSQGQGMAYNEQFF. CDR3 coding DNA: TGTGCCAGCAGCCAAGGTCAAGGGATGGCCTACAATGAGCAGTTCTTC.

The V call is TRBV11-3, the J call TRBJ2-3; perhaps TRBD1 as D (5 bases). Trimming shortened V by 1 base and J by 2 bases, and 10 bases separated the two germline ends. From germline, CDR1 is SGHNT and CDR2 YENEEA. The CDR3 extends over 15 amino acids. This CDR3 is CASSLARETTDTQYF. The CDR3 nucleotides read TGTGCCAGCAGCTTAGCCAGGGAAACCACAGATACGCAGTATTTT.

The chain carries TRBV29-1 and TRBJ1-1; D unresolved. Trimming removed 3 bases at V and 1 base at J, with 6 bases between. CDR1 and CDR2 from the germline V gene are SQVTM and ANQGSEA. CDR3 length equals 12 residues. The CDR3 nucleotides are TGCAGCGTTGACTGGGAGAACACTGAAGCTTTCTTT. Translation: CSVDWENTEAFF.

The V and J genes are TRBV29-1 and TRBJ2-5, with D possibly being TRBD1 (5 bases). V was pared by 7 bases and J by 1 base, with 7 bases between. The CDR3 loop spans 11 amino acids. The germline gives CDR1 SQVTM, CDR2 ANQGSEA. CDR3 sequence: CSGTIQETQYF. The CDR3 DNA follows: TGCAGCGGGACAATCCAAGAGACCCAGTACTTC. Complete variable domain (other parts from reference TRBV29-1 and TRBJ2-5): SAVISQKPSRDICQRGTSLTIQCQVDSQVTMMFWYRQQPGQSLTLIATANQGSEATYESGFVIDKFPISRPNLTFSTLTVSNMSPEDSSIYLCSGTIQETQYFGPGTRLLVL.